This is a list of T cell receptor beta chains from one sample in a study of cytomegalovirus exposure and HLA in healthy donors. Assay used: immunoSEQ multiplex PCR; TCRdb lists only in-frame clones, some missing. The repertoire holds 140,000 to 150,000 clones, with 65% to 85% as singletons. The sample consisted of PBMCs. Receptors originate from a male donor in good health and CMV-seronegative. Both conserved end residues are part of each CDR3. The D gene is left open where the match is weak. For some rows the clone size is stated as once, few or many, or as a class when expanded; others skip it.

J gene | D gene | V gene | clone size | CDR3 protein | CDR3 DNA
TRBJ2-1 | TRBD2 | TRBV5-4 | NA | CASSLAGEGNEQFF | TGTGCCAGCAGCTTGGCCGGGGAGGGCAATGAGCAGTTCTTC
TRBJ2-1 | TRBD1 | TRBV28 | few | CASSPTGRSYNEQFF | TGTGCCAGCAGTCCGACAGGGCGGTCCTACAATGAGCAGTTCTTC
TRBJ2-3 | TRBD1 | TRBV19 | NA | CASSIPHRGYTQYF | TGTGCCAGTAGTATTCCCCACAGGGGCTATACGCAGTATTTT
TRBJ2-6 | TRBD1 | TRBV4-1 | NA | CASSRDRVAGANVLTF | TGCGCCAGCAGCCGTGACAGGGTAGCAGGGGCCAACGTCCTGACTTTC
TRBJ2-1 | TRBD2 | TRBV9 | few | CASSLRAGGYNEQFF | TGTGCCAGCAGCCTAAGAGCGGGAGGGTACAATGAGCAGTTCTTC
TRBJ2-5 | NA | TRBV6-5 | NA | CASRPTARGAGTQYF | TGTGCCAGCAGACCTACCGCCCGGGGGGCCGGGACCCAGTACTTC
TRBJ2-1 | TRBD2 | TRBV7-2 | NA | CASSTRTSGRDNEQFF | TGTGCCAGCAGCACCCGGACTAGCGGGAGGGACAATGAGCAGTTCTTC
TRBJ2-3 | TRBD2 | TRBV27 | NA | CASIGRGGRASTDTQYF | TGTGCCAGTATCGGGCGGGGGGGCCGAGCAAGCACAGATACGCAGTATTTT
TRBJ2-5 | TRBD2 | TRBV4-3 | NA | CASSQDGGGLAETQYF | TGCGCCAGCAGCCAAGATGGGGGGGGTCTCGCAGAGACCCAGTACTTC
TRBJ2-5 | TRBD2 | TRBV18 | few | CASSPLGLAIRRKETQYF | TGTGCCAGCTCACCGCTAGGACTAGCAATTCGTCGGAAAGAGACCCAGTACTTC
TRBJ1-5 | NA | TRBV4-1 | NA | CASSRPGSNQPQHF | TGCGCCAGCAGCCGTCCGGGGAGCAATCAGCCCCAGCATTTT
TRBJ2-2 | TRBD2 | TRBV19 | NA | CASSTGTTNTGELFF | TGTGCCAGTAGCACCGGGACTACGAACACCGGGGAGCTGTTTTTT
TRBJ1-1 | NA | TRBV2 | NA | CASSPTPNTEAFF | TGTGCCAGCAGTCCCACACCGAACACTGAAGCTTTCTTT
TRBJ1-3 | NA | TRBV9 | few | CASSVGSGNTIYF | TGTGCCAGCAGCGTCGGTTCTGGAAACACCATATATTTT
TRBJ2-6 | NA | TRBV7-3 | NA | CASSLGGGDLSGANVLTF | TGTGCCAGCAGCTTAGGTGGGGGCGATTTGTCTGGGGCCAACGTCCTGACTTTC
TRBJ1-2 | TRBD1 | TRBV6-5 | NA | CASTPSGTGFYGYTF | TGTGCCAGCACCCCTTCCGGGACAGGGTTCTATGGCTACACCTTC
TRBJ2-1 | NA | TRBV5-1 | NA | CASSFRDSKTNEQFF | TGCGCCAGCAGCTTCCGGGACTCTAAAACAAATGAGCAGTTCTTC
TRBJ2-1 | NA | TRBV9 | few | CASMGGQNNEQFF | TGTGCCAGCATGGGGGGACAGAACAATGAGCAGTTCTTC
TRBJ2-1 | NA | TRBV7-2 | NA | CASSLVRGVRINEQFF | TGTGCCAGCAGCTTAGTTCGCGGGGTCCGAATCAATGAGCAGTTCTTC
TRBJ2-5 | NA | TRBV10-2 | NA | CASRGQGLETQYF | TGCGCCAGCAGGGGGCAGGGGTTGGAGACCCAGTACTTC